This T cell receptor (beta chain) was recovered during a study of blood T cell repertoires in COVID-19. In the study overall: Italy, Spain and the United States were the sources of the convalescent and acute COVID-19 samples.

Per germline, CDR1 MGHDK and CDR2 SYGVNS. The V and J ends lost 6 bases and 2 bases respectively, with 15 bases between them. The CDR3 totals 15 residues. In the authors' workflow: Amplified reference gene primers provided the basis for estimating nucleated cell counts. Measured with immunoSEQ multiplex PCR; TCRdb has only the in-frame clones, and not every one. V and J calls and clone size follow that table, whereas D and trimming were derived from the DNA. The sample records a few hundred thousand clones, almost 85% being singletons. Sequenced material: peripheral blood. This TCR was sampled from a human donor in a cohort sampled during active COVID-19. The chain uses TRBV25-1 and TRBJ2-3, with D perhaps matching TRBD2 (6 bases). The CDR3 DNA follows: TGTGCCAGCAGCCTTCGGGACTCGATCACAGATACGCAGTATTTT. The encoded protein is CASSLRDSITDTQYF. The full variable domain, in which reference TRBV25-1 and TRBJ2-3 provide the parts outside the CDR3, is EADIYQTPRYLVIGTGKKITLECSQTMGHDKMYWYQQDPGMELHLIHYSYGVNSTEKGDLSSESTVSRIRTEHFPLTLESARPSHTSQYLCASSLRDSITDTQYFGPGTRLTVL.